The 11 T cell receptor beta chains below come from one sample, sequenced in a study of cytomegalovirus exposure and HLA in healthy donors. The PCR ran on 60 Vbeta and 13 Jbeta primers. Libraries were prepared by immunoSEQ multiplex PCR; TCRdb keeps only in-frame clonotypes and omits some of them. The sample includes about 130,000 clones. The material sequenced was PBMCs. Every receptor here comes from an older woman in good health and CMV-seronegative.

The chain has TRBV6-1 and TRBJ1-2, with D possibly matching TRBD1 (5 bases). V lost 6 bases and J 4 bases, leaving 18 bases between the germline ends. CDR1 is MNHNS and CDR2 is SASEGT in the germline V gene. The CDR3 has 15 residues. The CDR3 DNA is TGTGCCAGCAGGACAGACCACTTAGTTGGCTATGGCTACACCTTC. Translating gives CASRTDHLVGYGYTF.

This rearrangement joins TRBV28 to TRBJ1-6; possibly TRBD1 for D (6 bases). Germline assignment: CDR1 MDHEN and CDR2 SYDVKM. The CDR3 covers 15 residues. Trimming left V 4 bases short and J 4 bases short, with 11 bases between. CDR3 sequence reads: CASSSRQAYNSPLHF. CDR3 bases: TGTGCCAGCAGTTCTCGACAGGCATATAATTCACCCCTCCACTTT.

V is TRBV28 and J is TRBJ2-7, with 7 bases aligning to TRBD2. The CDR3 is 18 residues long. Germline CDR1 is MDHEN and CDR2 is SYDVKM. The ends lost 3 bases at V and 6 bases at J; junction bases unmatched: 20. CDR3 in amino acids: CASSFGARLAVQRREQYF. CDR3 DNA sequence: TGTGCCAGCAGTTTCGGTGCTCGTCTAGCGGTCCAGAGGCGCGAGCAGTACTTC.

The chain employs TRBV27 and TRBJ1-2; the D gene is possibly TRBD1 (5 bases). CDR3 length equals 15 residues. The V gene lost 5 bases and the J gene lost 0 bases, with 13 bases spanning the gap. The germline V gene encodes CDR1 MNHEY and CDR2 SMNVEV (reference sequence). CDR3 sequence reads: CASSPSGHTNYGYTF. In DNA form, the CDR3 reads TGTGCCAGCAGTCCCTCCGGACACACTAACTATGGCTACACCTTC.

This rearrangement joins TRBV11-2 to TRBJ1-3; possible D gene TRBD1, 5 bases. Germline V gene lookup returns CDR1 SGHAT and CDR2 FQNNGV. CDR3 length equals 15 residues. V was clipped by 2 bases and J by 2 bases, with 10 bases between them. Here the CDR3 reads CASSLIQETGNTIYF. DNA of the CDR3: TGTGCCAGCAGCTTAATACAGGAGACTGGAAACACCATATATTTT.

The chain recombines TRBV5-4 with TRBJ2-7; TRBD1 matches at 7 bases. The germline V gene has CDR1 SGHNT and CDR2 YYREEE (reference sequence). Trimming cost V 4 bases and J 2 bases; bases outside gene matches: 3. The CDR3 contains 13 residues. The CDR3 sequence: CASSRTGTYEQYF. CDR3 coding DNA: TGTGCCAGCAGCCGGACAGGTACCTACGAGCAGTACTTC.

The CDR3 reads CASSWQGHTDTQYF. The CDR3 DNA sequence: TGTGCCAGCAGCTGGCAGGGGCACACAGATACGCAGTATTTT. The J gene is TRBJ2-3, the V gene TRBV9; D may be TRBD1 (6 bases). The germline gives CDR1 SGDLS, CDR2 YYNGEE. V was trimmed by 4 bases and J by 2 bases, leaving 11 bases between them. This CDR3 has 14 residues.

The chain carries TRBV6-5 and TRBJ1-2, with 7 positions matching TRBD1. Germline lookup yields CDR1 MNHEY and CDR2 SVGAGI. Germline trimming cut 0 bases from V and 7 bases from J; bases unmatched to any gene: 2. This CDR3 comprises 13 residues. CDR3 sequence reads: CASSYSGGGGYTF. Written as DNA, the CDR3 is TGTGCCAGCAGTTACTCAGGGGGCGGTGGCTACACCTTC.

The CDR3 DNA is TGTGCCTGGAGTCCCAGAGGTCTGCCGGTCGCTGAGCAGTTCTTC. Translating it yields CAWSPRGLPVAEQFF. The rearrangement uses TRBV30 and TRBJ2-1; D gene unclear. CDR1 is GTSNPN, CDR2 SVGIG, per germline (reference sequence). The V end lost 2 bases, the J end lost 9 bases, and 20 bases lay between the germline ends. The CDR3 extends over 15 amino acids.

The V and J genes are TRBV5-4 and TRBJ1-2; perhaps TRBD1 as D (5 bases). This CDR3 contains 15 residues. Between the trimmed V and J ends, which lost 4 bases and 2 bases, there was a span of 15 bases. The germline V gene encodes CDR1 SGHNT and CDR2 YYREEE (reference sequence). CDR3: CASSGRGILNYGYTF. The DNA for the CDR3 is TGTGCCAGCAGCGGCCGGGGGATCCTAAACTATGGCTACACCTTC.

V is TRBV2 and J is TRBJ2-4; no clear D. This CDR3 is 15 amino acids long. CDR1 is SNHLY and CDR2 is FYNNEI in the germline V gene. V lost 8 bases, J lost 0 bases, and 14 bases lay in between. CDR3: CASPRQALAKNIQYF. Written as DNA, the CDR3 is TGTGCCAGCCCCCGCCAGGCCCTAGCCAAAAACATTCAGTACTTC.